This TCR beta chain was sequenced for a study of T cell repertoires in cytomegalovirus infection. The overall study: An indication of both CMV infection and matching HLA type came from public TCR beta signatures. Study-wide points: Summed public TCR beta family frequency identified CMV carriers bearing the relevant HLA. In two of eight donors, the top clonotype was HLA-C-restricted CMV-specific.

The table lists this clonotype with a few counts. What it recognizes is unknown. Via MiXCR, TCRdb re-called the reads, giving one row per CDR3 protein. The sample contains 200,000 to 250,000 distinct CDR3 sequences, about 38% of which appear only once. This specimen consisted of CD8+ T cells from cultured PBMCs, obtained from culture after CMV antigen stimulation. The receptor was isolated from a human donor in good health (CMV status not recorded). Some clones in this sample may be carry-over from other donors' samples.

DNA for the CDR3: TGTGCCAGCAGTGAAGAATTGTCCTGGCGCGAGCAGTACTTC. Protein sequence: CASSEELSWREQYF. The chain employs TRBV6-1 and TRBJ2-7; D gene unclear. V was trimmed by 1 base and J by 6 bases, leaving 13 bases between them. Germline loops: CDR1 MNHNS, CDR2 SASEGT. The CDR3 has 14 amino acids.